The 32 T cell receptor beta chains listed next were all sequenced from one sample in a study of CD8 T cells in ankylosing spondylitis. TCRdb independently ran MiXCR on the 5' RACE reads; one entry per CDR3 protein. The repertoire consists of 300,000 to 400,000 distinct CDR3 sequences, with about 9.9% occurring once and the leading ten covering around 10%. Sequencing input: blood, either unsorted or a sorted T cell fraction (not recorded which). The receptors shown here come from a female donor with ankylosing spondylitis or in good health (not recorded which).

This clonotype occurred many times. The V call is TRBV5-1, the J call TRBJ2-3, with D possibly matching TRBD2 (5 bases). CDR1 is SGHRS and CDR2 is YFSETQ in the germline V gene. The CDR3 is 14 amino acids. V lost 4 bases and J lost 2, with 11 bases in between. The CDR3 loop is CASSPGFVTDTQYF. CDR3 coding DNA: TGCGCCAGCAGCCCGGGGTTCGTCACAGATACGCAGTATTTT.

This clonotype was observed at least ten times. CDR3 residues: CASSDPYEQYF. For the CDR3, the DNA is TGTGCCAGCAGTGATCCCTACGAGCAGTACTTC. This chain connects TRBV12-3 or TRBV12-4 to TRBJ2-7; no definite D call. V was trimmed by 5 bases and J by 2 bases, leaving 4 bases between them. This CDR3 has 11 amino acids.

This clonotype was picked up many times. The V gene is TRBV7-2, the J gene TRBJ1-5; D is uncertain. V lost 0 bases, J lost 6 bases, and 18 bases lay in between. The CDR3 spans 17 residues. CDR1 is SGHTA and CDR2 is FQGNSA in the germline V gene. CDR3 region: CASSLAPRDRVGQPQHF. The CDR3 DNA sequence: TGTGCCAGCAGCTTAGCGCCCAGAGACCGGGTTGGTCAGCCCCAGCATTTT. The variable domain in full, with the rest retrieved from reference TRBV7-2 and TRBJ1-5, is GAGVSQSPSNKVTEKGKDVELRCDPISGHTALYWYRQSLGQGLEFLIYFQGNSAPDKSGLPSDRFSAERTGGSVSTLTIQRTQQEDSAVYLCASSLAPRDRVGQPQHFGDGTRLSIL.

The rearrangement joins TRBV3-1 to TRBJ2-1; maybe TRBD2 (5 bases). V lost 0 bases and J lost 3, with 12 bases in between. The CDR3 sequence is 16 residues long. Germline V gene sequence: CDR1 LGHDT, CDR2 YNNKEL (reference sequence). The CDR3 sequence: CASSQERGIIYNEQFF. The CDR3 DNA is TGTGCCAGCAGCCAAGAACGGGGAATAATCTACAATGAGCAGTTCTTC.

This clonotype has only a few counts. The V call is TRBV4-3, the J call TRBJ2-2, with D possibly TRBD2 on 6 matching bases. Germline CDR1 reads LGHNA; CDR2 reads YSLEER. The CDR3 loop spans 16 amino acids. Trimming pared 6 bases from V and 0 bases from J, leaving 14 bases between. The CDR3 protein is CASRRGAGPNTGELFF. In DNA form, the CDR3 reads TGCGCCAGCAGGCGGGGCGCGGGACCGAACACCGGGGAGCTGTTTTTT.

A few counts support this clonotype. The rearrangement uses TRBV18 and TRBJ2-7; D not resolved. Trimming left V 1 base short and J 7 bases short, with 11 bases between. The CDR3 extends over 13 amino acids. The germline V gene encodes CDR1 KGHSH and CDR2 LQKENI. Here the CDR3 DNA reads TGTGCCAGCTCACCACTCCAGCCCCTGGAGCAGTACTTC. Protein product: CASSPLQPLEQYF.

Only a few counts were recorded for this clonotype. The V call is TRBV6-5, the J call TRBJ2-3; D gene ambiguous. Germline CDR1 is MNHEY and CDR2 is SVGAGI. CDR3 length: 18 residues. V dropped 0 bases and J dropped 3 bases, with 19 bases sitting between them. The CDR3 bases are TGTGCCAGCAGTTACTCGAGCGTTTGGGCGATCGGGACAGATACGCAGTATTTT. Protein: CASSYSSVWAIGTDTQYF.

This clonotype occurred many times. As DNA, the CDR3 is TGCAGTGCTAGGGAGAGGAAAGCCTCCTACAATGAGCAGTTCTTC. Translating it yields CSARERKASYNEQFF. J is TRBJ2-1 and V is TRBV20-1; no firm D call. V was trimmed by 3 bases and J by 0 bases, leaving 12 bases between them. The CDR3 runs to 15 residues. Germline V gene lookup returns CDR1 DFQATT and CDR2 SNEGSKA (reference sequence).

This clonotype was detected a few times. The junction and the germline gene differ at one end; a read error may be behind it. V usage is TRBV20-1 and J usage is TRBJ1-2; no firm D call. The CDR3 covers 13 residues. The germline gives CDR1 DFQATT, CDR2 SNEGSKA (reference sequence). The CDR3: CSASLAGFYGYPF. The CDR3 nucleotides read TGCAGTGCTAGTTTGGCAGGCTTCTATGGCTACCCCTTC.

This clonotype was detected ten times or more. The V and J genes are TRBV24-1 and TRBJ1-2; 7 nucleotides match TRBD1. Trimming at V came to 3 bases and at J to 2 bases, leaving 2 bases not matched to a gene. CDR1 KGHDR and CDR2 SFDVKD come from the germline V gene. The CDR3 covers 14 residues. CDR3 DNA sequence: TGTGCCACCAGTGATCAACAGGGGAACTATGGCTACACCTTC. The encoded protein is CATSDQQGNYGYTF.

This clonotype came up a few times. The chain uses TRBV7-9 and TRBJ1-2; D perhaps matches TRBD1 (6 bases). The germline gives CDR1 SEHNR, CDR2 FQNEAQ (reference sequence). The CDR3 is 15 amino acids. V shed 4 bases and J shed 8 bases, with 20 bases lying between them. This CDR3 is CASSSWKAEGEGYTF. CDR3 sequence (DNA): TGTGCCAGCAGCTCATGGAAAGCGGAGGGGGAAGGCTACACCTTC.

The chain couples TRBV5-1 to TRBJ2-3; D possibly uses TRBD1 or TRBD2 (6 bases each). The V gene's germline CDR1 is SGHRS and CDR2 YFSETQ. Trimming left V 3 bases short and J 0 bases short, with 11 bases between. There are 15 residues in the CDR3. The CDR3 nucleotides are TGCGCCAGCAGCTCGGACGGGGGCAGCACAGATACGCAGTATTTT. Its protein is CASSSDGGSTDTQYF.

Many counts were recorded for this clonotype. The chain has TRBV20-1 and TRBJ2-6, with a weak D call TRBD1 (5 bases). CDR1 DFQATT and CDR2 SNEGSKA come from the germline V gene (reference sequence). CDR3 size: 14 residues. Trimming shortened V by 0 bases and J by 6 bases, and 9 bases separated the two germline ends. In DNA form, the CDR3 reads TGCAGTGCTAGAGATCCAGGGATGGCCAACGTCCTGACTTTC. Translated: CSARDPGMANVLTF.

CDR3 region: CASTPRGGSIETQYF. In nucleotides, the CDR3 is TGTGCCAGTACCCCAAGGGGGGGTTCTATAGAGACCCAGTACTTC. This chain uses TRBV12-3 or TRBV12-4 with TRBJ2-5, with D perhaps TRBD2 (7 bases). Deletions cut 9 bases from V and 4 bases from J, with 21 bases between. The CDR3 consists of 15 residues.

This clonotype was observed at least ten times. The CDR3 is CASSPRRQSSYNSPLHF. DNA of the CDR3: TGTGCCAGCAGTCCCCGTAGACAAAGCTCCTATAATTCACCCCTCCACTTT. This chain connects TRBV12-3 or TRBV12-4 to TRBJ1-6; no clear D gene. Trimming cost V 5 bases and J 0 bases, with 14 bases left between them. This CDR3 is 17 amino acids long.

There are a few counts of this clonotype. The chain recombines TRBV5-1 with TRBJ2-1; 8 nucleotides line up with TRBD2. Per germline, CDR1 SGHRS and CDR2 YFSETQ. CDR3 length equals 17 residues. The ends lost 4 bases at V and 3 bases at J; junction bases unmatched: 12. CDR3 nucleotide sequence: TGCGCCAGCAGCCCCATCGTAGCGGGGATAAACTACAATGAGCAGTTCTTC. Its translation is CASSPIVAGINYNEQFF.

V is TRBV12-3 or TRBV12-4 and J is TRBJ1-1, with unresolved D. The length of the CDR3 is 13 residues. The ends were cut back, 4 bases at V and 1 base at J, with 7 bases in the middle. This CDR3 reads CASSWFGNTEAFF. In DNA form, the CDR3 reads TGTGCCAGCAGTTGGTTTGGGAACACTGAAGCTTTCTTT.

The sample holds many counts of this clonotype. This chain uses TRBV4-1 with TRBJ1-5, with 7 nucleotides matching TRBD1. Germline trimming cut 5 bases from V and 6 bases from J; bases unmatched to any gene: 13. Germline V lookup: CDR1 MGHRA, CDR2 YSYEKL. The CDR3 is 16 amino acids. This CDR3 is CASSEKDRMTGQPQHF. CDR3 nucleotides: TGCGCCAGCAGCGAAAAGGACAGGATGACGGGTCAGCCCCAGCATTTT.

A note on this clonotype: With a much larger clone just one base away, this may be a read error. This chain uses TRBV7-2 with TRBJ1-4; maybe TRBD1 (6 bases). From germline, CDR1 is SGHTA and CDR2 FQGNSA. Between the trimmed V and J ends, which lost 8 bases and 8 bases, there was a span of 18 bases. This CDR3 spans 14 amino acids. The DNA for the CDR3 is TGTGCCAGCCGCTCGGGGGCTAGGTGGGAAAAACTGTTTTTT. Translating gives CASRSGARWEKLFF. The full variable domain, with the rest looked up from reference TRBV7-2 and TRBJ1-4, is GAGVSQSPSNKVTEKGKDVELRCDPISGHTALYWYRQSLGQGLEFLIYFQGNSAPDKSGLPSDRFSAERTGGSVSTLTIQRTQQEDSAVYLCASRSGARWEKLFFGSGTQLSVL.

Ten or more counts support this clonotype. The V and J genes are TRBV6-5 and TRBJ2-7; TRBD2 matches at 11 bases. This CDR3 comprises 15 residues. With V trimmed by 4 bases and J by 3 bases, 5 bases remained unmatched. CDR1 is MNHEY, CDR2 SVGAGI, per germline. The CDR3 spells CASSSSGTSGYEQYF. The CDR3 nucleotides read TGTGCCAGCAGTTCCTCCGGGACTAGCGGCTACGAGCAGTACTTC.

The table lists this clonotype with many counts. V gene TRBV20-1 combines with J gene TRBJ2-7, with 7 positions matching TRBD1. Germline V gene data show CDR1 as DFQATT and CDR2 as SNEGSKA (reference sequence). The CDR3 spans 12 residues. The CDR3 sequence: CTLGKGQYEQYF. In DNA form, the CDR3 reads TGCACCCTCGGAAAGGGACAGTACGAGCAGTACTTC.

This clonotype has a handful of counts. This rearrangement joins TRBV5-1 to TRBJ2-7; D is undetermined. The CDR3 sequence is 15 residues long. Germline loops: CDR1 SGHRS, CDR2 YFSETQ. Trimming left V 0 bases short and J 0 bases short, with 10 bases between. CDR3 bases: TGCGCCAGCAGCTTGGTACAAATCAACTCCTACGAGCAGTACTTC. This sequence encodes CASSLVQINSYEQYF.

V is TRBV29-1 and J is TRBJ1-2, with 9 positions matching TRBD1. The CDR3 is 15 amino acids. V shed 7 bases, J shed 1 base, and the junction held 10 bases outside the gene matches. Looked up from germline, CDR1 is SQVTM and CDR2 is ANQGSEA. CDR3 DNA sequence: TGCAGCGCCAGCACCGTGGGACAGGGTAACTATGGCTACACCTTC. Translation gives CSASTVGQGNYGYTF.

This clonotype was observed a handful of times. DNA of the CDR3: TGTGCCAGCAGCTTGCAGGGGGACAATCAGCCCCAGCATTTT. It encodes CASSLQGDNQPQHF. This chain links TRBV7-9 with TRBJ1-5, with TRBD1 matching 7 bases. Germline V gene lookup returns CDR1 SEHNR and CDR2 FQNEAQ (reference sequence). Unmatched junction bases numbered 2, after V lost 3 bases and J lost 3 bases. The CDR3 runs 14 residues.

This sequence joins TRBV5-4 and TRBJ2-5; 7 nucleotides align to TRBD2. The CDR3 extends over 15 amino acids. V lost 4 bases, J lost 1 base, and 7 bases stayed unmatched. Germline V gene data show CDR1 as SGHNT and CDR2 as YYREEE (reference sequence). Written as DNA, the CDR3 is TGTGCCAGCAGCACCGGGGGGACGATCCAAGAGACCCAGTACTTC. This gives the protein CASSTGGTIQETQYF.

This rearrangement joins TRBV7-2 to TRBJ2-3; D is perhaps TRBD2 (5 bases). The germline V and J ends were trimmed by 1 base and 5 bases, with 7 bases remaining between them. The CDR3 has 13 residues. Germline V gene lookup returns CDR1 SGHTA and CDR2 FQGNSA. DNA for the CDR3: TGTGCCAGCAGCTTAGTACGGGGAGATACGCAGTATTTT. This encodes CASSLVRGDTQYF.

In its sample, this clonotype was seen many times. This rearrangement joins TRBV5-4 to TRBJ1-6; D gene uncertain. Between the trimmed V and J ends, which lost 2 bases and 8 bases, there was a span of 14 bases. CDR1 and CDR2 (germline): SGHNT, YYREEE (reference sequence). The CDR3 is 15 amino acids. DNA of the CDR3: TGTGCCAGCAGCTTCGATGAGAATACCCATTCACCCCTCCACTTT. This encodes CASSFDENTHSPLHF.

This clonotype was detected only a few times. The chain combines TRBV29-1 with TRBJ1-2; 7 bases align to TRBD1. The V gene's germline CDR1 is SQVTM and CDR2 ANQGSEA. J lost 4 bases, V lost 4 bases, and 12 bases had no gene match. CDR3 length: 15 residues. CDR3 nucleotide sequence: TGCAGCGTTGGGGACCCACAGGGGAGCGGCTATGGCTACACCTTC. Amino acid sequence: CSVGDPQGSGYGYTF.

This clonotype was recorded many times. This rearrangement joins TRBV5-1 to TRBJ2-1; TRBD2 might be the D (6 bases). Germline-derived CDR1 and CDR2 are SGHRS and YFSETQ. This CDR3 is built from 15 residues. The germline V and J ends were trimmed by 4 bases and 1 base, with 12 bases remaining between them. CDR3: CASSGRGMSYNEQFF. The CDR3, as DNA: TGCGCCAGCAGCGGTCGCGGGATGTCCTACAATGAGCAGTTCTTC.

This clonotype showed up many times. This chain joins TRBV19 and TRBJ1-5, with D perhaps TRBD1 (5 bases). This CDR3 region has 15 residues. V was cut by 5 bases and J by 2 bases, with 13 bases left in between. Germline V gene lookup returns CDR1 LNHDA and CDR2 SQIVND (reference sequence). The DNA of the CDR3 is TGTGCCAGTAGTGAGTGGACGACAGGCAATCAGCCCCAGCATTTT. It encodes CASSEWTTGNQPQHF.

The rearrangement joins TRBV20-1 to TRBJ2-6; D is possibly TRBD1 (6 bases). Trimming removed 2 bases at V and 0 bases at J, with 11 bases between. This CDR3 is 16 amino acids long. Looked up from germline, CDR1 is DFQATT and CDR2 is SNEGSKA (reference sequence). For the CDR3, the DNA is TGCAGTGCTAGACCCCCACAGGGCTCTGGGGCCAACGTCCTGACTTTC. Translating it yields CSARPPQGSGANVLTF.

This clonotype was observed a handful of times. The genes are TRBV6-1 and TRBJ1-1, with TRBD1 matching 8 bases. The junction had 8 bases not matched to a gene; V was cut back by 6 bases and J by 5 bases. This CDR3 has 14 amino acids. Germline assignment: CDR1 MNHNS and CDR2 SASEGT. The CDR3 DNA reads as TGTGCCAGCAGCTTGGACAGGGTCCAGACTGAAGCTTTCTTT. Its translation: CASSLDRVQTEAFF.